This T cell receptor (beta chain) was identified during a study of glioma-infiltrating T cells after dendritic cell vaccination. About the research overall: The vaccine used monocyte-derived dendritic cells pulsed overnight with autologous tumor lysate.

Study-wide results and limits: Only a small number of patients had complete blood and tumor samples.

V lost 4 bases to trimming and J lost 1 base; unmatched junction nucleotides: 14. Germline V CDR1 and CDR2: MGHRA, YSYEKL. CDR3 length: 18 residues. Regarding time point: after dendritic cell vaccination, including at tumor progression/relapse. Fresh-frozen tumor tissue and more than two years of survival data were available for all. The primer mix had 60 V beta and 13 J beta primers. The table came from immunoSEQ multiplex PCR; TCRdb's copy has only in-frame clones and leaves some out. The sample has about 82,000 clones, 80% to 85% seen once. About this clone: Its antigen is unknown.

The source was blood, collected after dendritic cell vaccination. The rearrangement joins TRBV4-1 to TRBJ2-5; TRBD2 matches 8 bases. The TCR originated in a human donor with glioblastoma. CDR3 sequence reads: CASSPYPASGGFQETQYF. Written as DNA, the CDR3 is TGCGCCAGCAGCCCCTACCCAGCAAGCGGGGGTTTCCAAGAGACCCAGTACTTC.